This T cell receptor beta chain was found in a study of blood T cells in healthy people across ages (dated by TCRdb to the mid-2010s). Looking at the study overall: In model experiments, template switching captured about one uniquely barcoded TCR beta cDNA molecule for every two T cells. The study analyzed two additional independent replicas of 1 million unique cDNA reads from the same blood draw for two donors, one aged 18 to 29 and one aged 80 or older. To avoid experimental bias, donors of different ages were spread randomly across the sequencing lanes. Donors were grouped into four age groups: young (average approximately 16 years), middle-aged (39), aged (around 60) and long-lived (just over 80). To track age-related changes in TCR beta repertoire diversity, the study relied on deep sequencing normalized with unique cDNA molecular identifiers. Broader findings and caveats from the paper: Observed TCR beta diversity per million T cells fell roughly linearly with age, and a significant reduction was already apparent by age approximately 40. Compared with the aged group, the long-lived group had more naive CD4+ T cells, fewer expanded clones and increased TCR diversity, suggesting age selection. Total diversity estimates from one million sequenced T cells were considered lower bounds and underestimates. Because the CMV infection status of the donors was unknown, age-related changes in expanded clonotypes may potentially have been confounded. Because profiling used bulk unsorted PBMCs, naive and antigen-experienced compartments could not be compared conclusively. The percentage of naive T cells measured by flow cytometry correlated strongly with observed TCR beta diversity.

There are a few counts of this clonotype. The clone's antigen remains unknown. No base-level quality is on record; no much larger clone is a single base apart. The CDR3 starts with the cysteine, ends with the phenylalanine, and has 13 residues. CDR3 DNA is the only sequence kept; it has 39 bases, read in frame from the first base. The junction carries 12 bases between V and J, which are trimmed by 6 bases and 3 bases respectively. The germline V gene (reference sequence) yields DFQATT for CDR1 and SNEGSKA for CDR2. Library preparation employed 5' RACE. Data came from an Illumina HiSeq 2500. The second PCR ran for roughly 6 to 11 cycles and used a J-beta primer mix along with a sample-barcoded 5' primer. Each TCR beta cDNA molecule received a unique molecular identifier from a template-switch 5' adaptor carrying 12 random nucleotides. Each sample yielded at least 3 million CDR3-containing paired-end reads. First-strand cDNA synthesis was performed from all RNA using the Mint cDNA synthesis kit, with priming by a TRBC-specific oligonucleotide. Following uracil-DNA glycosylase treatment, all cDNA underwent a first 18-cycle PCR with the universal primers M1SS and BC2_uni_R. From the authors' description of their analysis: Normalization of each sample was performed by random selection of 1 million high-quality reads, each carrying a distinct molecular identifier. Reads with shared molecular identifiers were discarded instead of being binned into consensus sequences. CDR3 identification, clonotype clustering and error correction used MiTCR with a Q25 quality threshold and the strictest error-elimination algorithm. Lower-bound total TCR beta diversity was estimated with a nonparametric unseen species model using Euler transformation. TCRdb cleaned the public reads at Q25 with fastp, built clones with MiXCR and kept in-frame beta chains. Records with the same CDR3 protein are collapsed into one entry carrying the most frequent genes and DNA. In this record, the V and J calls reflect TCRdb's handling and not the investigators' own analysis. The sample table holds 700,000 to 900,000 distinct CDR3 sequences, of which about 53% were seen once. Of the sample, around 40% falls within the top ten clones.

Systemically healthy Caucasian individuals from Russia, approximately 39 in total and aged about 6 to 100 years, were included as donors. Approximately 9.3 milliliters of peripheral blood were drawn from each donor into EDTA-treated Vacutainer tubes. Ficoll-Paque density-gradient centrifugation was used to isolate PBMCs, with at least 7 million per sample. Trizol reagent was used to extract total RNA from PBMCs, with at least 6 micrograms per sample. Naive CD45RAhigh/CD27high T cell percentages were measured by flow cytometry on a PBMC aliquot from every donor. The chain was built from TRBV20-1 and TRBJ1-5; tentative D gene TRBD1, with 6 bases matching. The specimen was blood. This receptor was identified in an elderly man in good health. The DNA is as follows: TGCAGTGCCACCGGACAGCTCAATCAGCCCCAGCATTTT. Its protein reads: CSATGQLNQPQHF.